These 3 T cell receptor beta chains originate from one sample sequenced in a study of PD-L1 blockade in urothelial cancer. Using immunoSEQ multiplex PCR, the repertoire was profiled, and TCRdb retains in-frame clones only, with some absent. Found here are 120,000 or so clones, approximately 85% of them singletons; the top ten hold 2.4%. Time point reported: peripheral blood 6 weeks after treatment start. The starting material was PBMCs, obtained around atezolizumab (anti-PD-L1) treatment. Receptors were obtained from a man aged 50 to 59 with urothelial cancer.

This chain connects TRBV27 to TRBJ2-1, with 8 bases fitting TRBD1. The CDR3 has 16 residues. Germline CDR1 and CDR2: MNHEY and SMNVEV (reference sequence). Trimming cost V 5 bases and J 5 bases; bases outside gene matches: 11. The DNA for the CDR3 is TGTGCCAGCAGTAAACAGGGGGAGAGACGCGACAATGAGCAGTTCTTC. This gives the protein CASSKQGERRDNEQFF.

V gene TRBV10-3 combines with J gene TRBJ2-5, with a possible D match to TRBD2 (5 bases). The CDR3 runs 13 residues. Per the germline V gene, CDR1 is ENHRY and CDR2 is SYGVKD. Trimming pared 3 bases from V and 5 bases from J, leaving 10 bases between. CDR3 DNA: TGTGCCATCAGTGACCCGCGAGGGGAGACCCAGTACTTC. Amino acids: CAISDPRGETQYF.

The J gene is TRBJ2-7, the V gene TRBV9, with D possibly TRBD2 on 6 matching bases. The germline CDR1 and CDR2 sequences are SGDLS and YYNGEE. There are 14 residues in the CDR3. The germline V and J ends were trimmed by 0 bases and 2 bases, with 9 bases remaining between them. The CDR3 bases are TGTGCCAGCAGCGTAGACGGGGGACCCTACGAGCAGTACTTC. It translates to CASSVDGGPYEQYF.